The entry below describes one T cell receptor (beta chain). There are 11 residues in the CDR3. V was pared by 10 bases and J by 4 bases, with 10 bases between. The germline gives CDR1 MDHEN, CDR2 SYDVKM. This sample is drawn from a study of T cell responses to AZD1222 COVID-19 vaccine. Sequencing used immunoSEQ multiplex PCR; TCRdb keeps in-frame clones, though not all of them. The sample carries about 140,000 clones, around nine tenths recorded once. Source: peripheral blood, taken on day 0 of AZD1222 vaccination. V usage is TRBV28 and J usage is TRBJ1-1; D remains ambiguous. The source is an adult in good health. CDR3 residues: CATAVGTEAFF. The CDR3 coding sequence is TGTGCCACCGCGGTAGGCACTGAAGCTTTCTTT.